This TCR beta chain was retrieved from a study of CD8 T cells in Susac syndrome. This CDR3 has 15 amino acids. V shed 4 bases, J shed 5 bases, and the junction held 11 bases outside the gene matches. Germline loops: CDR1 SGHNT, CDR2 YYREEE (reference sequence). When the RNA was reverse transcribed, random hexamers were used with an input of roughly 0.5 to 1 ug. Multiplex immunoSEQ PCR targeted 54 Vbeta and 13 Jbeta TCR beta segments. One entry per CDR3 protein results from TCRdb running MiXCR on the immunoSEQ multiplex PCR reads. The sample has 120,000 to 150,000 distinct CDR3 sequences, roughly 94% seen once; the top ten hold 0.065% to 0.1%. Study-level points and caveats: Regarding the TCR sequencing and HLA analysis, the study admitted that a relatively small number of individuals were involved.

CD8+ and CD4+ T cells from blood underwent TCR beta sequencing, which was carried out in a high-throughput format. While CD8+ and CD4+ T cells were isolated negatively, TEMRA cells were enriched by FACS. As for this clonotype: Its antigen remains unknown.

The J gene is TRBJ2-5, the V gene TRBV5-4; the match to TRBD2 covers 7 bases. The source is a human donor in good health. The sequenced sample consisted of CD4+ T cells from PBMCs. The CDR3 DNA reads TGTGCCAGCAGCCCAGCGATGGGCGGGAGTGAGACCCAGTACTTC. Amino acid sequence: CASSPAMGGSETQYF.